This TCR beta chain was sequenced during a study of blood T cell repertoires in COVID-19. This clone has just one count. This CDR3 has 14 amino acids. Trimming took 2 bases from V and 1 from J, leaving 9 bases between them. Looked up from germline, CDR1 is LGHDT and CDR2 is YNNKEL (reference sequence). Assay used: immunoSEQ multiplex PCR; TCRdb lists only in-frame clones, some missing. The table includes hundreds of thousands of clones, more than 75% detected once. The chain uses TRBV3-1 (or the pseudogene TRBV3-2) and TRBJ2-7; D may be TRBD2 (6 bases). Sequencing was carried out using peripheral blood. The clonotype comes from a woman aged 45 to 65 with COVID-19, enrolled during active disease. In nucleotides, the CDR3 is TGTGCCAGCAGCCAACGGGCGGGGTCCTACGAGCAGTACTTC. Translation: CASSQRAGSYEQYF.